This T cell receptor (beta chain) is from a study of blood T cell repertoires in COVID-19. Authors' data handling: Nucleated cell number was recorded as an estimate derived from reference gene primer amplification. Assay used: immunoSEQ multiplex PCR; TCRdb lists only in-frame clones, some missing. V, J and clone size derive from that table, while D and trimming were established from the DNA sequence. The data show some 150,000 clones, about 85% seen once. In this sample, this clone turned up once. Trimming took off 7 bases at V and 0 bases at J, with 9 bases between the two ends. Germline CDR1 is LNHDA and CDR2 is SQIVND (reference sequence). This CDR3 contains 13 residues.

This receptor was taken from a woman aged 60 to 75 with active or convalescent COVID-19. The sample consisted of peripheral blood. This rearrangement joins TRBV19 to TRBJ2-5, with D hard to call. The CDR3 sequence is CASNPGDQETQYF. The DNA of the CDR3 is TGTGCCAGTAATCCGGGTGACCAAGAGACCCAGTACTTC.